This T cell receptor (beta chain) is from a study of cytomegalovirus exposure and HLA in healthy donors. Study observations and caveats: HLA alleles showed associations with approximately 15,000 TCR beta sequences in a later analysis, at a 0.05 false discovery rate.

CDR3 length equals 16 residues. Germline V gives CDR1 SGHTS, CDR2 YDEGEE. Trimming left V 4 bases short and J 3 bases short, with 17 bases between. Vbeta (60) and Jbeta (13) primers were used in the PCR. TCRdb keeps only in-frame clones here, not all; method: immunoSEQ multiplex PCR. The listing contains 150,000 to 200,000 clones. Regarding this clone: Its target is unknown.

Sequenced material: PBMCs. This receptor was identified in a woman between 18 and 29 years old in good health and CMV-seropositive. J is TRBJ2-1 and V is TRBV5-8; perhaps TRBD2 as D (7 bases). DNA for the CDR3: TGTGCCAGCAGCGGGAGGGGGACCTACGACTACAATGAGCAGTTCTTC. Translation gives CASSGRGTYDYNEQFF.